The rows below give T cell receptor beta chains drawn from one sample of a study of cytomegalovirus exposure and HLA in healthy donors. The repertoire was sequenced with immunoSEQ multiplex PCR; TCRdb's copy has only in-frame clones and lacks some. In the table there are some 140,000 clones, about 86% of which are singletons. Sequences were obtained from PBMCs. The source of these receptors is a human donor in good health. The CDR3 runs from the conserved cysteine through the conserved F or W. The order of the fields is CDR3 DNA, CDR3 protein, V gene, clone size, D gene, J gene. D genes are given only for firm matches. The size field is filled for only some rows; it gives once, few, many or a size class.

CDR3nt: TGTGCCAGCAGCTTGGCGAGAGGAATCCGCTACGAGCAGTACTTC
CDR3aa: CASSLARGIRYEQYF
v_gene: TRBV5-4
abundance: NA
d_gene: NA
j_gene: TRBJ2-7

CDR3nt: TGTGCCAGCAGAAGGGGGATCACAGATACGCAGTATTTT
CDR3aa: CASRRGITDTQYF
v_gene: TRBV7-3
abundance: NA
d_gene: NA
j_gene: TRBJ2-3

CDR3nt: TGTGCCAGCAGCCGCGAGGGTTATAGCAATCAGCCCCAGCATTTT
CDR3aa: CASSREGYSNQPQHF
v_gene: TRBV7-6
abundance: NA
d_gene: NA
j_gene: TRBJ1-5

CDR3nt: TGTGCCAGCAGTTTAAGACCGGGACTAGCGCGAGATATAACCTACGAGCAGTACTTC
CDR3aa: CASSLRPGLARDITYEQYF
v_gene: TRBV28
abundance: NA
d_gene: TRBD2
j_gene: TRBJ2-7

CDR3nt: TGTGCCAGCACCCTCGTCCGGACAGGGTACTACGAGCAGTACTTC
CDR3aa: CASTLVRTGYYEQYF
v_gene: TRBV6-1
abundance: NA
d_gene: TRBD1
j_gene: TRBJ2-7

CDR3nt: TGTGCCGTACAGGGCGGCACAGATACGCAGTATTTT
CDR3aa: CAVQGGTDTQYF
v_gene: TRBV28
abundance: few
d_gene: NA
j_gene: TRBJ2-3

CDR3nt: TGTGCCAGCAGTGACAGGCTCTATGGCTACACCTTC
CDR3aa: CASSDRLYGYTF
v_gene: TRBV6-1
abundance: NA
d_gene: NA
j_gene: TRBJ1-2

CDR3nt: TGTGCCAGCAGTTCTCAATCGGGGGTCTCCTACGAGCAGTACTTC
CDR3aa: CASSSQSGVSYEQYF
v_gene: TRBV27
abundance: NA
d_gene: NA
j_gene: TRBJ2-7

CDR3nt: TGCGCCAGCAGCCCCTGGGACAGGAGGAACACCGGGGAGCTGTTTTTT
CDR3aa: CASSPWDRRNTGELFF
v_gene: TRBV5-1
abundance: NA
d_gene: TRBD1
j_gene: TRBJ2-2

CDR3nt: TGCGCCAGCAGCGGTGACAGGGAGGATGAAAAACTGTTTTTT
CDR3aa: CASSGDREDEKLFF
v_gene: TRBV5-1
abundance: NA
d_gene: TRBD1
j_gene: TRBJ1-4

CDR3nt: TGCAGCTGGGGGGGGCCAGAAGATACGCAGTATTTT
CDR3aa: CSWGGPEDTQYF
v_gene: TRBV29-1
abundance: few
d_gene: NA
j_gene: TRBJ2-3

CDR3nt: TGTGCCAGTAGACCGAACCCCTCTACTCTCCCCCAGTTCTTC
CDR3aa: CASRPNPSTLPQFF
v_gene: TRBV19
abundance: NA
d_gene: NA
j_gene: TRBJ2-1

CDR3nt: TGTGCCAGCAGCAAATTCGAGCGGGAGGTCTACGAGCAGTACTTC
CDR3aa: CASSKFEREVYEQYF
v_gene: TRBV11-2
abundance: NA
d_gene: TRBD2
j_gene: TRBJ2-7

CDR3nt: TGTGCCAGCAGCCTGGGACTAGACTACGAGCAGTACTTC
CDR3aa: CASSLGLDYEQYF
v_gene: TRBV5-6
abundance: few
d_gene: TRBD2
j_gene: TRBJ2-7

CDR3nt: TGTGCCAGCAGCTTATCGGGGAGGGGAGCGGGCACAGATACGCAGTATTTT
CDR3aa: CASSLSGRGAGTDTQYF
v_gene: TRBV11-3
abundance: NA
d_gene: TRBD2
j_gene: TRBJ2-3

CDR3nt: TGTGCCAGCAGTTACTCGGGGACAGCCTCCTACGAGCAGTACTTC
CDR3aa: CASSYSGTASYEQYF
v_gene: TRBV6-6
abundance: NA
d_gene: TRBD1
j_gene: TRBJ2-7

CDR3nt: TGCGCCAGCAGCCAGGACATCAGGGGTTCACCCCTCCACTTT
CDR3aa: CASSQDIRGSPLHF
v_gene: TRBV4-3
abundance: NA
d_gene: NA
j_gene: TRBJ1-6

CDR3nt: TGTGCCAGCAGCTCGACCGCGGGACCTCGCCGGGAGGAGCAGTTCTTC
CDR3aa: CASSSTAGPRREEQFF
v_gene: TRBV9
abundance: NA
d_gene: NA
j_gene: TRBJ2-1

CDR3nt: TGTGCCAGCAGTTTCTTAACCTCGACAGGGAGGAATCAGCCCCAGCATTTT
CDR3aa: CASSFLTSTGRNQPQHF
v_gene: TRBV28
abundance: NA
d_gene: TRBD1
j_gene: TRBJ1-5

CDR3nt: TGTGCCAGCATGACAGGGGGAGATGAGCAGTTCTTC
CDR3aa: CASMTGGDEQFF
v_gene: TRBV6-1
abundance: NA
d_gene: TRBD1
j_gene: TRBJ2-1

CDR3nt: TGTGCCAGCAGCTGGCGAAGACAGTTGCAAGAGACCCAGTACTTC
CDR3aa: CASSWRRQLQETQYF
v_gene: TRBV7-8
abundance: few
d_gene: NA
j_gene: TRBJ2-5

CDR3nt: TGTGCCAGCTCACGGGACAGCGACACCGGGGAGCTGTTTTTT
CDR3aa: CASSRDSDTGELFF
v_gene: TRBV18
abundance: NA
d_gene: TRBD1
j_gene: TRBJ2-2

CDR3nt: TGTGCCAGCAGTTTAGCGGGAGTGACCGGGGAGCTGTTTTTT
CDR3aa: CASSLAGVTGELFF
v_gene: TRBV28
abundance: once
d_gene: TRBD2
j_gene: TRBJ2-2

CDR3nt: TGCGCCAGCAGCCAAGGGGGGCATGGCTACACCTTC
CDR3aa: CASSQGGHGYTF
v_gene: TRBV4-1
abundance: few
d_gene: NA
j_gene: TRBJ1-2

CDR3nt: TGTGCCAGCAGCTCCCGCCCCCTGGGGCCGGGACTGGATACGCAGTATTTT
CDR3aa: CASSSRPLGPGLDTQYF
v_gene: TRBV7-3
abundance: NA
d_gene: NA
j_gene: TRBJ2-3

CDR3nt: TGTGCCACCAGGAAGTCAGCGGGACCCGTGGACAATGAGCAGTTCTTC
CDR3aa: CATRKSAGPVDNEQFF
v_gene: TRBV19
abundance: NA
d_gene: TRBD2
j_gene: TRBJ2-1

CDR3nt: TGTGCCTGGGTTCCGACCGGGACAAAGAACACTGAAGCTTTCTTT
CDR3aa: CAWVPTGTKNTEAFF
v_gene: TRBV30
abundance: NA
d_gene: NA
j_gene: TRBJ1-1

CDR3nt: TGTGCCAGCAGCTTCGGAGACACTGAAGCTTTCTTT
CDR3aa: CASSFGDTEAFF
v_gene: TRBV7-8
abundance: NA
d_gene: NA
j_gene: TRBJ1-1

CDR3nt: TGTGCCAGCAGTTACCAGGTCCCGGGGACTAATGAAAAACTGTTTTTT
CDR3aa: CASSYQVPGTNEKLFF
v_gene: TRBV6-6
abundance: once
d_gene: NA
j_gene: TRBJ1-4